These 17 T cell receptor beta chains originate from one sample sequenced in a study of T cell clonality in common variable immunodeficiency. Assay used: immunoSEQ multiplex PCR; TCRdb lists only in-frame clones, some missing. The profile covers roughly 55,000 clones, none occurring a single time. The sample comprised peripheral blood mononuclear cells. Receptors originate from a person aged 18-69 years in good health.

About this clone itself: Read data end 3 residues before the CDR3 end; the end is taken from the germline J gene. The rearrangement joins TRBV5-1 to TRBJ2-7; the match to TRBD2 covers 8 bases. The germline CDR1 and CDR2 sequences are SGHRS and YFSETQ. J was trimmed by 3 bases and V by 4 bases; bases with no gene match: 9. The CDR3 length is 15 residues. The CDR3 DNA, read in part, is TGCGCCAGCAGCCGGGGGGGCGGGACCGACTACGAG. Protein product: CASSRGGGTDYE. The full CDR3 sequence reads CASSRGGGTDYEQYF. The full variable domain, rest sourced from reference TRBV5-1 and TRBJ2-7, is KAGVTQTPRYLIKTRGQQVTLSCSPISGHRSVSWYQQTPGQGLQFLFEYFSETQRNKGNFPGRFSGRQFSNSRSEMNVSTLELGDSALYLCASSRGGGTDYEQYFGPGTRLTVT.

This clone was seen a handful of times. From the germline J gene comes the end of the CDR3, since the read stops 3 residues before it. The chain recombines TRBV6-2 or TRBV6-3 with TRBJ1-4, with TRBD1 identical over 7 bases. J was trimmed by 7 bases and V by 2 bases; bases with no gene match: 10. CDR3 length: 16 amino acids. Germline CDR1 MNHEY, CDR2 SVGEGT. CDR3 region: CASSYTTGQSVEKLFF. The part of the CDR3 DNA that was read is TGTGCCAGCAGTTACACCACGGGACAGTCGGTTGAAAAA.

This clone was counted many times. The CDR3 is CASSIGVYSGANVLTF. CDR3 DNA, as far as it was read: TGTGCCAGTAGTATCGGGGTGTACTCTGGGGCCAACGTC. The gene calls are TRBV19 and TRBJ2-6, with D possibly being TRBD2 (5 bases). Coverage ceases 3 residues before the CDR3 finishes, and the germline J gene fills in the end. The CDR3 runs 16 residues. Germline V gene sequence: CDR1 LNHDA, CDR2 SQIVND (reference sequence). The V and J ends lost 3 bases and 0 bases respectively, with 9 bases between them.

This clone was seen at least ten times. The read falls 3 residues short of the CDR3 end, and the missing part is taken from the germline J gene. The chain joins TRBV20-1 to TRBJ1-4; 7 positions agree with TRBD1. CDR3 length: 14 amino acids. Germline lookup yields CDR1 DFQATT and CDR2 SNEGSKA (reference sequence). J was trimmed by 5 bases and V by 5 bases; bases with no gene match: 8. This CDR3 is CSAVPGQSNEKLFF. Incomplete CDR3 DNA: TGCAGTGCTGTACCGGGACAGTCGAATGAAAAA.

At least ten counts were recorded for this clone. CDR3 protein: CSVEGLARNAQYF. The covered CDR3 bases are TGCAGCGTTGAAGGTCTAGCGAGGAACGCG. The genes are TRBV29-1 and TRBJ2-3; weak D call: TRBD2 (6 bases). The CDR3 end falls 3 residues outside the read, so it is completed with the germline J gene. Looked up from germline, CDR1 is SQVTM and CDR2 is ANQGSEA. The CDR3 is made up of 13 amino acids.

This clone was seen many times. The read finishes 3 residues shy of the CDR3 end, and the germline J gene is used to complete it. The chain employs TRBV11-2 and TRBJ2-6, with D unresolved. Trimming took off 5 bases at V and 4 bases at J, with 6 bases between the two ends. In germline, CDR1 is SGHAT, CDR2 FQNNGV. The CDR3 sequence is 13 residues long. The CDR3 is CASSPFGANVLTF. The covered CDR3 bases are TGTGCCAGCAGCCCCTTCGGGGCCAACGTC.

This clone was found many times. Read sequence stops 3 residues before the CDR3 end, and the germline J gene provides the missing end. This rearrangement joins TRBV28 to TRBJ1-1, with unresolved D. Looked up from germline, CDR1 is MDHEN and CDR2 is SYDVKM. V was shortened by 2 bases and J by 2 bases, with 6 bases between the two germline ends. The CDR3 runs 13 residues. CDR3 in amino acids: CASSLRGNTEAFF. The sequenced part of the CDR3 DNA is TGTGCCAGCAGTTTACGGGGTAACACTGAA.

This clone was seen repeatedly, ten times or more. With the read ending 3 residues before the CDR3 end, the germline J gene is used to fill in that end. The V call is TRBV19, the J call TRBJ2-1, with 9 bases fitting TRBD2. The CDR3 has 14 amino acids. Germline V gene lookup returns CDR1 LNHDA and CDR2 SQIVND (reference sequence). Trimming at V came to 5 bases and at J to 8 bases, leaving 7 bases not matched to a gene. The CDR3 is CASSGTSKEHEQFF. CDR3 bases read: TGTGCCAGTAGTGGGACTAGCAAGGAGCATGAG.

This clone was seen repeatedly, ten times or more. The read ends 3 residues early relative to the CDR3; the germline J gene fills the gap. The chain couples TRBV19 to TRBJ1-6, with D possibly TRBD1 on 6 matching bases. Deletions cut 0 bases from V and 6 bases from J, with 6 bases between. The CDR3 runs to 14 residues. Germline CDR1 reads LNHDA; CDR2 reads SQIVND (reference sequence). CDR3 sequence reads: CASSIDRGNSPLHF. CDR3 bases read: TGTGCCAGTAGTATAGACAGGGGTAATTCACCC.

This clone was counted many times. From the germline J gene comes the end of the CDR3, since the read stops 3 residues before it. The chain has TRBV6-2 or TRBV6-3 and TRBJ1-5, with 9 nucleotides matching TRBD1. This CDR3 contains 16 residues. With 6 bases clipped from V and 5 bases from J, the junction kept 11 bases outside the gene matches. The germline V gene has CDR1 MNHEY and CDR2 SVGEGT. The CDR3 is CASRTQGAGADQPQHF. The part of the CDR3 DNA that was read is TGTGCCAGCAGAACACAGGGGGCGGGCGCTGATCAGCCC.

The table lists this clone with many counts. The read ends 3 residues shy of where the CDR3 ends; the end is completed using the germline J gene. The rearrangement links TRBV20-1 to TRBJ1-1, with D maybe TRBD1 (5 bases). Germline-derived CDR1 and CDR2 are DFQATT and SNEGSKA (reference sequence). V shed 6 bases and J shed 3 bases, with 17 bases lying between them. The length of the CDR3 is 14 residues. CDR3 DNA, as far as it was read: TGCAGTGCGGGGCCATCCGGGGGGGACACTGAA. As protein: CSAGPSGGDTE. The complete CDR3 reads CSAGPSGGDTEAFF.

This clone has ten or more counts. The read is 3 residues too short to cover the CDR3 end, so that end is filled in from the germline J gene. J is TRBJ2-1 and V is TRBV5-1; the match to TRBD2 covers 7 bases. The CDR3 is made up of 14 amino acids. Per the germline V gene, CDR1 is SGHRS and CDR2 is YFSETQ. The junction had 10 bases not matched to a gene; V was cut back by 4 bases and J by 9 bases. Partial CDR3 DNA: TGCGCCAGCAGCAGTACCAATTTAGCGGGTGAG. Translation gives CASSSTNLAGE. The whole CDR3 is CASSSTNLAGEQFF.

A word on this clone: The read stops 3 residues short of the end of the CDR3; the missing end is completed from the germline J gene. The rearrangement uses TRBV20-1 and TRBJ1-6; TRBD1 might be the D (5 bases). Germline V gene sequence: CDR1 DFQATT, CDR2 SNEGSKA (reference sequence). With 0 bases removed from V and 3 bases from J, the gap between germline ends came to 12 bases. CDR3 length: 16 residues. The CDR3 reads CSARDLGQNYNSPLHF. The sequenced part of the CDR3 DNA is TGCAGTGCTAGAGATCTGGGGCAGAACTATAATTCACCC.

This clone was detected many times. The read falls 3 residues short of the CDR3 end, and the missing part is taken from the germline J gene. V gene TRBV30 combines with J gene TRBJ1-5; 7 bases fit TRBD1. There are 13 residues in the CDR3. J was trimmed by 7 bases and V by 0 bases; bases with no gene match: 3. Germline CDR1 is GTSNPN and CDR2 is SVGIG (reference sequence). The CDR3 reads CAWSVQGGQPQHF. CDR3 DNA, as far as it was read: TGTGCCTGGAGTGTTCAGGGGGGACAGCCC.

Only a few counts were recorded for this clone. The CDR3 is cut off 3 residues early in the read; its end comes from the germline J gene. The chain has TRBV16 and TRBJ2-6; D tentatively fits TRBD1 or TRBD2 (5 bases each). This CDR3 is 12 amino acids long. Germline V gene sequence: CDR1 KGHSY, CDR2 FQNENV. The CDR3 bases that were read are TGTGCCAGCAGTCATGAGGGGCCTCTC. Its protein is CASSHEGPL. The CDR3 reads in full as CASSHEGPLLTF.

This clone occurred many times. The CDR3 bases that were read are TGTGCCAGCAGCTCGGCGGGGGAACCTTCCTACGAG. Translated: CASSSAGEPSYE. The CDR3 as a whole reads CASSSAGEPSYEQYF. This sequence joins TRBV7-8 and TRBJ2-7, with TRBD2 identical over 7 bases. The read terminates 3 residues before the CDR3 end, so the remaining end is supplied by the germline J gene. The ends lost 4 bases at V and 1 base at J; junction bases unmatched: 7. In germline, CDR1 is SGHVS, CDR2 FQNEAQ. The CDR3 is 15 residues long.

This clone was detected ten times or more. The CDR3 end lies 3 residues beyond the end of the read and is filled in from the germline J gene. The chain couples TRBV5-6 to TRBJ2-4; D gene ambiguous. Germline V lookup: CDR1 SGHDT, CDR2 YYEEEE. This CDR3 spans 15 amino acids. With 1 base removed from V and 2 bases from J, the gap between germline ends came to 10 bases. CDR3 DNA, as far as it was read: TGTGCCAGCAGCTTGTTTCTACAGTCCAAAAACATT. It translates to CASSLFLQSKNI. The entire CDR3 protein is CASSLFLQSKNIQYF.